The subject of this entry is one T cell receptor (beta chain). Its antigen is as yet unknown. Study-level results: Tumor Treg TCRs overlapped most with tumor naive CD4+ cells.

A single record per CDR3 protein comes from TCRdb applying MiXCR to the 5' RACE reads. The data hold tens of thousands of distinct CDR3 sequences, with 25% to 30% observed a single time. Sequenced sample: tumor-infiltrating memory CD4+ T cells sorted from the breast tumor. Noted subset: memory CD4+ T cells, CD4+CD45RO+CD25-. This TCR derives from a female donor with breast cancer.

CDR3: CSVEDGRVQGKLFF. The CDR3 DNA reads as TGCAGCGTTGAAGATGGCAGGGTCCAGGGAAAACTGTTTTTT. This chain uses TRBV29-1 with TRBJ1-4; a weak D match, TRBD1 (5 bases). CDR3 length equals 14 residues. V lost 0 bases to trimming and J lost 10 bases, with 15 bases between them. The V gene's germline CDR1 is SQVTM and CDR2 ANQGSEA.